This entry features one TCR beta chain sequence. This CDR3 has 11 residues. CDR1 is KGHDR, CDR2 SFDVKD, per germline. V gave up 7 bases and J gave up 4 bases, with 7 bases separating them. These data belong to a study of blood T cell repertoires in COVID-19. Study-wide context: Italy, Spain and the United States were the sources of the convalescent and acute COVID-19 samples. T cells, B-cell-depleted T cells, or PBMCs provided the cDNA or gDNA that served as material.

Per the original data handling: Counts of nucleated cells, estimated from reference gene primer amplification, were obtained. Some clones are missing from TCRdb's copy, which holds only in-frame ones; the method was immunoSEQ multiplex PCR. V and J calls plus clone size are reproduced from that table; the DNA served to infer D and trimming. The repertoire includes about 140,000 clones, roughly 85% of them detected once, and under 3% sits in the top ten. The clonotype was recovered from a man aged 45-65 years with acute or convalescent COVID-19. The rearrangement links TRBV24-1 to TRBJ2-7; D is ambiguous. The sample comprised peripheral blood. This chain's CDR3 is CATRLVYEQYF. The DNA of the CDR3 is TGTGCCACCAGATTAGTTTACGAGCAGTACTTC.